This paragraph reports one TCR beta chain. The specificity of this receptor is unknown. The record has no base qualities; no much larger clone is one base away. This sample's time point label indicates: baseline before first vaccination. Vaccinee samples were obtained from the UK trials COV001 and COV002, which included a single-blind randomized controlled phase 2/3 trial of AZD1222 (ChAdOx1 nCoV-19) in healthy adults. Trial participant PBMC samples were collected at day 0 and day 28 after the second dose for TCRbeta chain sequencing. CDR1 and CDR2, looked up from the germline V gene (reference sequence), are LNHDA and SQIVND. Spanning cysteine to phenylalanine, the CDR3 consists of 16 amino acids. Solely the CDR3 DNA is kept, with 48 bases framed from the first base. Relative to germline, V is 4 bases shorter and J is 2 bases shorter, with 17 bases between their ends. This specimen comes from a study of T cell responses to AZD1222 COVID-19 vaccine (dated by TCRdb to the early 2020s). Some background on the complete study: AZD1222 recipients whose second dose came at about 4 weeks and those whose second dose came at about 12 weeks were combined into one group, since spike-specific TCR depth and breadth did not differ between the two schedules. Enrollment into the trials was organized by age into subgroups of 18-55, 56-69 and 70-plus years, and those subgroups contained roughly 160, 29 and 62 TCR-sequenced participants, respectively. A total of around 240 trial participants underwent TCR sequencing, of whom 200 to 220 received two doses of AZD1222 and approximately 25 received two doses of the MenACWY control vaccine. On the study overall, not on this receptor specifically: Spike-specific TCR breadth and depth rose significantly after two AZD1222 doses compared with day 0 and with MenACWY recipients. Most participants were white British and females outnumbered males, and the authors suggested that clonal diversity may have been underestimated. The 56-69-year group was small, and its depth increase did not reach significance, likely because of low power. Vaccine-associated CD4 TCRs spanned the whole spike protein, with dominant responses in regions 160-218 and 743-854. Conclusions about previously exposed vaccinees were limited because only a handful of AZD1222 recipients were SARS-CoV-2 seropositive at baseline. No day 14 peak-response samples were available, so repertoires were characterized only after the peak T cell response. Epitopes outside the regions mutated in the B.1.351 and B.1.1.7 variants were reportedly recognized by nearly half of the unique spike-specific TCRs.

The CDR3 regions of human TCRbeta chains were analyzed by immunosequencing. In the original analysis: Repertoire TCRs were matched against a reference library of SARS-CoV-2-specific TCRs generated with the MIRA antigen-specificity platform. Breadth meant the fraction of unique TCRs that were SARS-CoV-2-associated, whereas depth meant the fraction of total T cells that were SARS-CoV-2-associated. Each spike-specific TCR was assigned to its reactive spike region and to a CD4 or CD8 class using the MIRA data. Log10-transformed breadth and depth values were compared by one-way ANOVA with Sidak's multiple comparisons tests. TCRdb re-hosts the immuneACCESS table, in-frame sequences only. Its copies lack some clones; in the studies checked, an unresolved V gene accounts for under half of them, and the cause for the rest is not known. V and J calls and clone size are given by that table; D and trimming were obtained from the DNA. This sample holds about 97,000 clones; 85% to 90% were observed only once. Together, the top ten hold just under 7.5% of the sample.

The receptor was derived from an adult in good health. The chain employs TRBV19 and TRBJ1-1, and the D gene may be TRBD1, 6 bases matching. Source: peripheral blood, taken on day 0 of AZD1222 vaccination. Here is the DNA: TGTGCCAGTAGTACCTCTTTAGGGGGTTCTAACACTGAAGCTTTCTTT. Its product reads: CASSTSLGGSNTEAFF. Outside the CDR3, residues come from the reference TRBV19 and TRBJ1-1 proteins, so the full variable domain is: DGGITQSPKYLFRKEGQNVTLSCEQNLNHDAMYWYRQDPGQGLRLIYYSQIVNDFQKGDIAEGYSVSREKKESFPLTVTSAQKNPTAFYLCASSTSLGGSNTEAFFGQGTRLTVV.